This is a list of T cell receptor beta chains from one sample in a study of cytomegalovirus exposure and HLA in healthy donors. Produced via immunoSEQ multiplex PCR; TCRdb's table is partial and in-frame only. The data show 160,000 or so clones, around nine tenths seen once. Specimen: PBMCs. The receptors here all came from a woman aged 18-35 years in good health and CMV-seronegative. Both conserved end residues are part of each CDR3. A D gene is named only where the DNA matches it firmly. The size of a clone is reported for some rows only, either as once, few or many, or as a class for expanded clones.

V gene	D gene	J gene	clone size	CDR3 protein	CDR3 DNA
TRBV7-9	TRBD2	TRBJ2-3	.	CASSLALADYTDTQYF	TGTGCCAGCAGCTTAGCGCTAGCGGACTACACAGATACGCAGTATTTT
TRBV19	.	TRBJ1-1	.	CASSRLGVMNTEAFF	TGTGCCAGTAGCCGTCTAGGGGTGATGAACACTGAAGCTTTCTTT
TRBV6-5	TRBD2	TRBJ2-3	.	CASSYRPGGPDTQYF	TGTGCCAGCAGTTACCGTCCGGGAGGGCCGGATACGCAGTATTTT
TRBV4-2	TRBD1	TRBJ1-2	few	CASSPGQGGYGYTF	TGTGCCAGCAGCCCGGGACAGGGCGGCTATGGCTACACCTTC
TRBV6-6	TRBD2	TRBJ2-5	.	CASSYSAGGFRETQYF	TGTGCCAGCAGTTACTCAGCGGGGGGGTTTAGGGAGACCCAGTACTTC
TRBV19	TRBD2	TRBJ2-1	.	CASARLAGALYNEQFF	TGTGCCAGCGCCCGACTAGCGGGAGCCCTCTACAATGAGCAGTTCTTC
TRBV4-1	TRBD1	TRBJ1-1	.	CASRDRGLYEAFF	TGCGCCAGCCGGGACAGGGGCCTCTATGAAGCTTTCTTT
TRBV5-6	TRBD2	TRBJ2-3	.	CASSSGTSGTDTQYF	TGTGCCAGCAGTTCCGGGACTAGCGGGACAGATACGCAGTATTTT
TRBV7-8	.	TRBJ1-4	.	CASSFSQNEKLFF	TGTGCCAGCAGCTTCTCTCAGAATGAAAAACTGTTTTTT
TRBV28	.	TRBJ2-5	.	CASSLQGIPQETQYF	TGTGCCAGCAGTTTGCAGGGTATACCTCAAGAGACCCAGTACTTC
TRBV28	TRBD2	TRBJ2-5	.	CASSLSTSGAGLQETQYF	TGTGCCAGCAGTTTGAGTACTAGCGGAGCTGGTCTACAAGAGACCCAGTACTTC
TRBV6-1	TRBD1	TRBJ1-2	.	CASTPPGQFYGYTF	TGTGCCAGCACCCCCCCGGGACAGTTCTATGGCTACACCTTC
TRBV12-5	TRBD2	TRBJ2-1	.	CSSGTSGKNEQFF	TGTTCCTCCGGGACTAGCGGGAAGAATGAGCAGTTCTTC
TRBV30	.	TRBJ1-6	.	CAWSVTSSQALHF	TGTGCCTGGAGTGTTACGAGTTCCCAGGCCCTCCACTTT
TRBV7-9	.	TRBJ1-5	.	CASSLGGPNQPQHF	TGTGCCAGCAGCTTAGGGGGCCCGAATCAGCCCCAGCATTTT
TRBV7-2	TRBD2	TRBJ2-1	.	CASSRLAEYNEQFF	TGTGCCAGCAGCCGACTAGCGGAATACAATGAGCAGTTCTTC
TRBV5-1	.	TRBJ1-1	.	CASSSTYSSSTEAFF	TGCGCCAGCAGCTCGACCTATAGTAGCAGCACTGAAGCTTTCTTT
TRBV27	TRBD1	TRBJ1-5	.	CASRRTGVGQPQHF	TGTGCCAGCCGGAGGACAGGGGTCGGTCAGCCCCAGCATTTT
TRBV7-2	.	TRBJ2-1	.	CASSAPSPYNEQFF	TGTGCCAGCAGCGCACCGAGTCCCTACAATGAGCAGTTCTTC
TRBV28	TRBD1	TRBJ1-1	.	CASSTTGTGDTEAFF	TGTGCCAGCAGTACGACCGGGACAGGGGACACTGAAGCTTTCTTT
TRBV7-2	.	TRBJ2-2	.	CASSLIEGGPNTGELFF	TGTGCCAGCAGCTTAATCGAAGGGGGACCGAACACCGGGGAGCTGTTTTTT
TRBV5-1	TRBD2	TRBJ2-1	few	CASSREGFSNGDEQFF	TGCGCCAGCAGCCGGGAGGGGTTTTCCAATGGCGATGAGCAGTTCTTC
TRBV2	.	TRBJ2-2	.	CASRMEGRYTGELFF	TGTGCCAGCAGAATGGAGGGGCGTTACACCGGGGAGCTGTTTTTT
TRBV7-9	TRBD1	TRBJ2-7	.	CASSLGRGTGTYEQYF	TGTGCCAGCAGCCTAGGCAGGGGGACAGGGACCTACGAGCAGTACTTC
TRBV2	.	TRBJ2-2	.	CASKGTRGTGELFF	TGTGCCAGCAAGGGGACCAGGGGCACCGGGGAGCTGTTTTTT
TRBV5-4	.	TRBJ2-7	.	CASSSPGQTYSYEQYF	TGTGCCAGCAGTTCACCGGGACAAACCTACTCCTACGAGCAGTACTTC
TRBV5-6	TRBD1	TRBJ2-1	.	CASSLRTGGYYNEQFF	TGTGCCAGCAGCTTGAGGACAGGGGGTTACTACAATGAGCAGTTCTTC
TRBV6-5	.	TRBJ1-1	.	CASSRGGENTEAFF	TGTGCCAGCAGCCGAGGGGGTGAGAACACTGAAGCTTTCTTT
TRBV6-5	TRBD1	TRBJ2-7	few	CASSYRQGWEQYF	TGTGCCAGCAGTTACCGACAGGGTTGGGAGCAGTACTTC